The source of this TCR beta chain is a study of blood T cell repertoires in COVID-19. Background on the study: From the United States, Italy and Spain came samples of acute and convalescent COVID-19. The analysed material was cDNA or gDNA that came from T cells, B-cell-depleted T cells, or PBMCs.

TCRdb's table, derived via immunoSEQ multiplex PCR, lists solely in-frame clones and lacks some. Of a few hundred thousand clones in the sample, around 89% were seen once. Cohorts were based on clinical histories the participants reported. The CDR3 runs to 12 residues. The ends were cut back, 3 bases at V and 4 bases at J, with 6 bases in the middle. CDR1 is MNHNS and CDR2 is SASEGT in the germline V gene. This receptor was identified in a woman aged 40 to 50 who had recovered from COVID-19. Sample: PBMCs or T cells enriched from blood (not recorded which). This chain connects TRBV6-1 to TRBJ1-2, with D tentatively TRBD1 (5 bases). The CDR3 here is CASSDDSYGYTF. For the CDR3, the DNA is TGTGCCAGCAGTGACGACAGCTATGGCTACACCTTC.